The sequence of this T cell receptor (beta chain) was determined in a study of identical twins. Findings and limits, study-wide: Out-of-frame alpha sequences shared by twins were enriched for low generation probability.

In TCRdb, the 5' RACE reads were re-called with MiXCR into one record per CDR3 protein. The table shows around 250,000 distinct CDR3 sequences, with about 12% occurring only once. CDR3 length equals 16 residues. In germline, CDR1 is SGHVS, CDR2 FQNEAQ. With V trimmed by 8 bases and J by 3 bases, 12 bases remained unmatched. This clonotype came up a few times. Antigen specificity is unknown. This sample also appeared in a second study, on yellow fever vaccine responses in identical twins.

The receptor's source is a young woman in good health. The sample consisted of memory (CD45RO+) T cells sorted from blood. The chain carries TRBV7-8 and TRBJ2-1, with 8 bases fitting TRBD2. CDR3 protein: CASAGRRLAGYNEQFF. The CDR3 DNA sequence: TGTGCCAGCGCCGGCCGGAGGCTAGCGGGCTACAATGAGCAGTTCTTC. Full variable domain (remainder filled in from reference TRBV7-8 and TRBJ2-1): GAGVSQSPRYKVAKRGQDVALRCDPISGHVSLFWYQQALGQGPEFLTYFQNEAQLDKSGLPSDRFFAERPEGSVSTLKIQRTQQEDSAVYLCASAGRRLAGYNEQFFGPGTRLTVL.